The 19 T cell receptor beta chains below come from one sample, sequenced in a study of shared clonotypes between healthy human individuals. TCRdb's copy holds only in-frame clones and misses some; the assay was immunoSEQ multiplex PCR. The data contain 2 million to 2.5 million clones, around 93% of them singletons. Sequencing was done on a sample of naive CD4+ T cells from PBMCs. Regarding subset: CD45RA+ positively selected. These receptors originate from a man between 18 and 35 years old in good health. Some clones in this sample may be carry-over from other donors' samples.

This chain links TRBV6-1 with TRBJ1-5; 8 positions match TRBD1. Germline loops: CDR1 MNHNS, CDR2 SASEGT. The CDR3 totals 17 residues. J was trimmed by 7 bases and V by 2 bases; bases with no gene match: 13. The DNA for the CDR3 is TGTGCCAGCAGTGAAAGAGAACGGACAGGGTTACGGCAGCCCCAGCATTTT. Translated: CASSERERTGLRQPQHF.

This chain links TRBV2 with TRBJ1-3, with D possibly being TRBD1 (5 bases). Germline CDR1 reads SNHLY; CDR2 reads FYNNEI. The length of the CDR3 is 18 residues. The germline V and J ends were trimmed by 0 bases and 4 bases, with 19 bases remaining between them. The CDR3 protein is CASSEARGVGAQGNTIYF. Here the CDR3 DNA reads TGTGCCAGCAGTGAAGCGCGGGGAGTCGGGGCTCAAGGAAACACCATATATTTT.

This chain joins TRBV7-3 and TRBJ1-2; no firm D call. This CDR3 region has 15 residues. Trimming cost V 4 bases and J 0 bases, with 12 bases left between them. CDR1 and CDR2 (germline): SGHTA, FQGTGA. The DNA of the CDR3 is TGTGCCAGCAGCTCAAGCGCGGATTCTAACTATGGCTACACCTTC. It codes for CASSSSADSNYGYTF.

V gene TRBV6-1 combines with J gene TRBJ2-2; no clear D gene. V lost 4 bases and J 5 bases, leaving 14 bases between the germline ends. Germline V gene data show CDR1 as MNHNS and CDR2 as SASEGT. The CDR3 is 15 residues long. The CDR3 DNA reads TGTGCCAGCAGTGGGGCTTTGTGGAGAACCGGGGAGCTGTTTTTT. Residues: CASSGALWRTGELFF.

The rearrangement joins TRBV4-3 to TRBJ1-4, with D perhaps TRBD1 (6 bases). Per germline, CDR1 LGHNA and CDR2 YSLEER. CDR3 length equals 15 residues. V shed 0 bases and J shed 3 bases, with 8 bases lying between them. CDR3 nucleotides: TGCGCCAGCAGCCAAGAGACAGGATCTAATGAAAAACTGTTTTTT. Protein sequence: CASSQETGSNEKLFF.

The chain links TRBV28 to TRBJ2-3; a weak D match, TRBD2 (6 bases). Germline CDR1 reads MDHEN; CDR2 reads SYDVKM. Trimming shortened V by 7 bases and J by 2 bases, and 16 bases separated the two germline ends. CDR3 length equals 15 residues. The CDR3 region is CASTGGAEPTDTQYF. As DNA, the CDR3 is TGTGCCAGCACCGGCGGGGCGGAACCCACAGATACGCAGTATTTT.

The chain uses TRBV7-3 and TRBJ2-3; 16 bases line up with TRBD2. CDR3 length: 17 amino acids. Germline assignment: CDR1 SGHTA and CDR2 FQGTGA. V trimming: 4 bases; J trimming: 9 bases; junction bases outside the gene matches: 10. DNA of the CDR3: TGTGCCAGCAGCTCCTGGGGGACTAGCGGGAGGGCCGAGACGCAGTATTTT. It yields the protein CASSSWGTSGRAETQYF.

The chain links TRBV19 to TRBJ2-7; D uncertain. The CDR3 has 16 amino acids. The V end was cut by 1 base, the J end by 3 bases, with 16 bases between. The germline V gene encodes CDR1 LNHDA and CDR2 SQIVND (reference sequence). The CDR3 DNA reads TGTGCCAGTAGTATAGCTCATAAATCCCCTCTCTACGAGCAGTACTTC. Amino acids: CASSIAHKSPLYEQYF.

V and J are TRBV5-8 and TRBJ2-7; D not certain. The CDR3 is 13 residues long. The V and J ends lost 0 bases and 3 bases respectively, with 7 bases between them. Germline lookup yields CDR1 SGHTS and CDR2 YDEGEE. The CDR3 is CASSLGPFYEQYF. The CDR3 bases are TGTGCCAGCAGCTTGGGACCTTTCTACGAGCAGTACTTC.

The chain carries TRBV4-1 and TRBJ2-2; 7 nucleotides agree with TRBD2. Per the germline V gene, CDR1 is MGHRA and CDR2 is YSYEKL. This CDR3 region has 17 residues. Trimming cost V 0 bases and J 1 base; bases outside gene matches: 5. CDR3 loop: CASSQEKASGNTGELFF. The CDR3 nucleotides are TGCGCCAGCAGCCAAGAAAAGGCTAGCGGGAACACCGGGGAGCTGTTTTTT.

Concerning this clone: This sample includes further DNA sequences coding for the same CDR3. The rearrangement joins TRBV7-9 to TRBJ2-3; D is perhaps TRBD2 (6 bases). Trimming stripped 3 bases from V and 1 base from J, with 8 bases between. The CDR3 covers 14 residues. Germline CDR1 and CDR2: SEHNR and FQNEAQ (reference sequence). The CDR3 sequence is CASSLASGTDTQYF. CDR3 DNA sequence: TGTGCCAGCAGCTTGGCTAGCGGCACAGATACGCAGTATTTT.

The CDR3 here is CASSYFAGETQYF. The DNA for the CDR3 is TGTGCCAGCAGTTACTTTGCGGGAGAGACCCAGTACTTC. This chain connects TRBV6-6 to TRBJ2-5; tentative D call: TRBD2 (5 bases). CDR3 length equals 13 residues. Germline V CDR1 and CDR2: MNHNY, SVGAGI (reference sequence). Trimming removed 1 base from V and 4 bases from J, with 7 bases in between.

This rearrangement joins TRBV27 to TRBJ2-1; 10 nucleotides match TRBD2. The trim removed 6 bases at V and 7 bases at J, leaving 9 bases unmatched. This CDR3 comprises 15 residues. Germline CDR1 and CDR2: MNHEY and SMNVEV (reference sequence). CDR3 sequence (DNA): TGTGCCAGCAGCCGTACTAGCGGGATACGTAATGAGCAGTTCTTC. It yields the protein CASSRTSGIRNEQFF.

V gene TRBV12-5 combines with J gene TRBJ1-1; possible D gene TRBD1, 5 bases. Germline lookup yields CDR1 LGHNT and CDR2 FRNRAP. The CDR3 sequence is 13 residues long. Trimming removed 5 bases from V and 5 bases from J, with 12 bases in between. CDR3 sequence (DNA): TGTGCTAGTGGTCTTACAGGCCCGACTGAAGCTTTCTTT. The encoded protein is CASGLTGPTEAFF.

This chain connects TRBV18 to TRBJ2-5; 8 nucleotides align to TRBD1. The V segment lost 0 bases and the J segment 3 bases; nucleotides outside the gene matches: 3. Germline V CDR1 and CDR2: KGHSH, LQKENI. CDR3 size: 15 residues. The CDR3 reads CASSPPGQAEETQYF. The DNA of the CDR3 is TGTGCCAGCTCACCACCGGGACAGGCGGAAGAGACCCAGTACTTC.

The chain combines TRBV6-5 with TRBJ2-7, with 7 bases matching TRBD2. V lost 8 bases, J lost 2 bases, and 9 bases stayed unmatched. The CDR3 extends over 14 amino acids. Per germline, CDR1 MNHEY and CDR2 SVGAGI. The CDR3: CASQTGLAAYEQYF. The CDR3 bases are TGTGCCAGCCAAACGGGGCTAGCGGCCTACGAGCAGTACTTC.

A remark on this clone: The same CDR3 can be traced to other DNA sequences in this sample. The chain is built from TRBV18 and TRBJ1-5; D is possibly TRBD1 (5 bases). There are 15 residues in the CDR3. Deletions cut 0 bases from V and 4 bases from J, with 10 bases between. Per germline, CDR1 KGHSH and CDR2 LQKENI. The CDR3 bases are TGTGCCAGCTCACCACCGGGGGGGGGAAATCAGCCCCAGCATTTT. This sequence encodes CASSPPGGGNQPQHF. The complete variable domain, with remaining parts taken from reference TRBV18 and TRBJ1-5, reads NAGVMQNPRHLVRRRGQEARLRCSPMKGHSHVYWYRQLPEEGLKFMVYLQKENIIDESGMPKERFSAEFPKEGPSILRIQQVVRGDSAAYFCASSPPGGGNQPQHFGDGTRLSIL.

The chain uses TRBV6-5 and TRBJ1-2; D remains unclear. Deletions cut 3 bases from V and 5 bases from J, with 10 bases between. The germline V gene encodes CDR1 MNHEY and CDR2 SVGAGI. The CDR3 length is 13 residues. The CDR3 sequence is CASSYSFSYGYTF. DNA for the CDR3: TGTGCCAGCAGTTATTCTTTCTCGTATGGCTACACCTTC.

The chain joins TRBV20-1 to TRBJ1-2; a weak D match, TRBD1 (6 bases). CDR3 length equals 11 residues. The germline gives CDR1 DFQATT, CDR2 SNEGSKA (reference sequence). The V and J ends lost 5 bases and 6 bases respectively, with 10 bases between them. The CDR3 here is CSAYREDGYTF. The CDR3 bases are TGCAGTGCTTACAGGGAAGATGGCTACACCTTC.